The clone carrying this T cell receptor (beta chain) was counted a few times. Antigen: not known. This specimen comes from a study of beta chain features in type 1 diabetes. Findings and limits, study-wide: Significant though moderate, a shortening of TCRB CDR3s appeared in all four CD4+ subsets of Type 1 diabetes patients. Researchers could not determine here whether HLA type influences TCRB rearrangement.

cDNA synthesis used the whole RNA isolate, giving expressed TCRB sequences. Measured with immunoSEQ multiplex PCR; TCRdb has only the in-frame clones, and not every one. Among about 270,000 clones listed, more than 13% were seen once. A single heparinised draw of about 100 mL on average was taken per donor. Sequencing was performed on naive CD4+ T cells from blood. This clonotype was sampled from a man between 25 and 39 years old with type 1 diabetes.

The CDR3, as DNA: TGTGCCAGCAGCGCCGCCGGGACAGGGGTGGATACGCAGTATTTT. Translated: CASSAAGTGVDTQYF. The V call is TRBV7-2, the J call TRBJ2-3; TRBD1 matches 10 bases. CDR3 size: 15 residues. The junction had 8 bases not matched to a gene; V was cut back by 5 bases and J by 6 bases. Germline-derived CDR1 and CDR2 are SGHTA and FQGNSA.